These 8 T cell receptor beta chains came from one sample sequenced in a study of monozygotic twins with inflammatory bowel disease. One entry per CDR3 protein, without DNA, is what TCRdb gives after re-calling the 5' RACE reads. The table for this sample gives about 420,000 distinct CDR3 sequences. Sequencing was carried out using blood. These receptors all stem from a human donor with ulcerative colitis or Crohn's disease, or a healthy co-twin of an affected twin (not recorded which).

V usage is TRBV20-1 and J usage is TRBJ2-1. CDR3 length: 14 residues. Germline CDR1 DFQATT, CDR2 SNEGSKA (reference sequence). CDR3 amino acids: CSAREAGLYNEQFF.

The V gene is TRBV7-6, the J gene TRBJ2-2. Germline CDR1 is SGHVS and CDR2 is FNYEAQ. The CDR3 has 17 amino acids. CDR3 protein: CASSLARRQENTGELFF.

The genes are TRBV6-2 or TRBV6-3 and TRBJ2-7; TCRdb lists TRBD1, though no DNA is available to test this call. The CDR3 loop spans 14 amino acids. Per germline, CDR1 MNHEY and CDR2 SVGEGT. CDR3 in amino acids: CASSYQTGFYEQYF.

The CDR3 reads CASRFSASGVGNEYF. The chain carries TRBV11-2 and TRBJ2-7; TCRdb's assignment of TRBD2 cannot be checked, as there is no DNA. The germline V gene encodes CDR1 SGHAT and CDR2 FQNNGV. The CDR3 is 15 residues long. Variable domain in full (rest from reference TRBV11-2 and TRBJ2-7): EAGVAQSPRYKIIEKRQSVAFWCNPISGHATLYWYQQILGQGPKLLIQFQNNGVVDDSQLPKDRFSAERLKGVDSTLKIQPAKLEDSAVYLCASRFSASGVGNEYFGPGTRLTVT.

V usage is TRBV9 and J usage is TRBJ2-2. CDR3 length: 16 amino acids. Germline CDR1 SGDLS, CDR2 YYNGEE. This chain's CDR3 is CASSVGVVENTGELFF.

The V gene is TRBV6-5, the J gene TRBJ2-1; the D gene TCRdb calls, TRBD2, cannot be checked with no DNA. The CDR3 is 14 residues long. The germline V gene has CDR1 MNHEY and CDR2 SVGAGI. CDR3 sequence reads: CASSYGWGRDEQFF.

V gene TRBV5-1 combines with J gene TRBJ2-7; TCRdb's assignment of TRBD1 cannot be checked, as there is no DNA. Per the germline V gene, CDR1 is SGHRS and CDR2 is YFSETQ. The CDR3 is 13 amino acids. This chain's CDR3 is CASSFPGGYEQYF.

The V call is TRBV4-1, the J call TRBJ2-7; TCRdb selects TRBD2, and the lack of DNA leaves this call unchecked. The CDR3 totals 15 residues. Germline V gene data show CDR1 as MGHRA and CDR2 as YSYEKL. The CDR3: CASSQGGLAGYEQYF.